This TCR beta chain emerged from a study of tissue T cells after allogeneic stem cell transplantation. General study results and limits: Blood and spleen captured only part of the tissue TCR repertoire. Sampling depth was limited, and the cohort was small and clinically varied.

Survey-depth TCRbeta CDR3 sequencing reported V/J genes and productive frequencies. Clones were sequenced by immunoSEQ multiplex PCR, and TCRdb holds only the in-frame ones, with some missing. The sample lists tens of thousands of clones, about 70% occurring once. Regarding this clone: Its antigen is currently unknown.

This TCR was recovered from a female donor of 60 years or more with lung cancer. The source material was tissue from the ileum, sampled at autopsy.

The CDR3 DNA reads as TGTGCCAGCAGCCCGGGACAGACGAACACTGAAGCTTTCTTT. It is translated as CASSPGQTNTEAFF. J is TRBJ1-1 and V is TRBV5-5, with TRBD1 identical over 7 bases. Germline loops: CDR1 SGHKS, CDR2 YYEKEE (reference sequence). CDR3 length equals 14 residues. The junction had 4 bases not matched to a gene; V was cut back by 4 bases and J by 1 base. The full variable domain, rest sourced from reference TRBV5-5 and TRBJ1-1, is DAGVTQSPTHLIKTRGQQVTLRCSPISGHKSVSWYQQVLGQGPQFIFQYYEKEERGRGNFPDRFSARQFPNYSSELNVNALLLGDSALYLCASSPGQTNTEAFFGQGTRLTVV.